This TCR beta chain is drawn from a study of Graves' ophthalmopathy and Graves' hyperthyroidism. Study in general: In this cohort's terms, stable hyperthyroidism meant no ophthalmopathy by 18 months of follow-up.

Germline V gene lookup returns CDR1 MNHNS and CDR2 SASEGT. Deletions cut 5 bases from V and 7 bases from J, with 15 bases between. CDR3 length equals 14 residues. Orbital computed tomography and thyroid ultrasound, along with TRAb, serum thyroxine and clinical symptoms, underpinned diagnosis. Amplification of TCR beta CDR3 regions used RNA transcripts. In the first round, RT-PCR was carried out with HTBI primers, and a multiplex PCR formed the second round. Each CDR3 protein gets one entry after TCRdb re-called the multiplex PCR reads with MiXCR. The data show about 1.2 million distinct CDR3 sequences, about 36% seen once.

The sequence derives from an adult man with Graves' hyperthyroidism. The V gene is TRBV6-1, the J gene TRBJ1-5; D ambiguous. The sequenced sample was peripheral blood or thyroid tissue (not recorded which). CDR3 region: CASSYSEAVQPQHF. For the CDR3, the DNA is TGTGCCAGCAGTTATTCTGAGGCGGTGCAGCCCCAGCATTTT.